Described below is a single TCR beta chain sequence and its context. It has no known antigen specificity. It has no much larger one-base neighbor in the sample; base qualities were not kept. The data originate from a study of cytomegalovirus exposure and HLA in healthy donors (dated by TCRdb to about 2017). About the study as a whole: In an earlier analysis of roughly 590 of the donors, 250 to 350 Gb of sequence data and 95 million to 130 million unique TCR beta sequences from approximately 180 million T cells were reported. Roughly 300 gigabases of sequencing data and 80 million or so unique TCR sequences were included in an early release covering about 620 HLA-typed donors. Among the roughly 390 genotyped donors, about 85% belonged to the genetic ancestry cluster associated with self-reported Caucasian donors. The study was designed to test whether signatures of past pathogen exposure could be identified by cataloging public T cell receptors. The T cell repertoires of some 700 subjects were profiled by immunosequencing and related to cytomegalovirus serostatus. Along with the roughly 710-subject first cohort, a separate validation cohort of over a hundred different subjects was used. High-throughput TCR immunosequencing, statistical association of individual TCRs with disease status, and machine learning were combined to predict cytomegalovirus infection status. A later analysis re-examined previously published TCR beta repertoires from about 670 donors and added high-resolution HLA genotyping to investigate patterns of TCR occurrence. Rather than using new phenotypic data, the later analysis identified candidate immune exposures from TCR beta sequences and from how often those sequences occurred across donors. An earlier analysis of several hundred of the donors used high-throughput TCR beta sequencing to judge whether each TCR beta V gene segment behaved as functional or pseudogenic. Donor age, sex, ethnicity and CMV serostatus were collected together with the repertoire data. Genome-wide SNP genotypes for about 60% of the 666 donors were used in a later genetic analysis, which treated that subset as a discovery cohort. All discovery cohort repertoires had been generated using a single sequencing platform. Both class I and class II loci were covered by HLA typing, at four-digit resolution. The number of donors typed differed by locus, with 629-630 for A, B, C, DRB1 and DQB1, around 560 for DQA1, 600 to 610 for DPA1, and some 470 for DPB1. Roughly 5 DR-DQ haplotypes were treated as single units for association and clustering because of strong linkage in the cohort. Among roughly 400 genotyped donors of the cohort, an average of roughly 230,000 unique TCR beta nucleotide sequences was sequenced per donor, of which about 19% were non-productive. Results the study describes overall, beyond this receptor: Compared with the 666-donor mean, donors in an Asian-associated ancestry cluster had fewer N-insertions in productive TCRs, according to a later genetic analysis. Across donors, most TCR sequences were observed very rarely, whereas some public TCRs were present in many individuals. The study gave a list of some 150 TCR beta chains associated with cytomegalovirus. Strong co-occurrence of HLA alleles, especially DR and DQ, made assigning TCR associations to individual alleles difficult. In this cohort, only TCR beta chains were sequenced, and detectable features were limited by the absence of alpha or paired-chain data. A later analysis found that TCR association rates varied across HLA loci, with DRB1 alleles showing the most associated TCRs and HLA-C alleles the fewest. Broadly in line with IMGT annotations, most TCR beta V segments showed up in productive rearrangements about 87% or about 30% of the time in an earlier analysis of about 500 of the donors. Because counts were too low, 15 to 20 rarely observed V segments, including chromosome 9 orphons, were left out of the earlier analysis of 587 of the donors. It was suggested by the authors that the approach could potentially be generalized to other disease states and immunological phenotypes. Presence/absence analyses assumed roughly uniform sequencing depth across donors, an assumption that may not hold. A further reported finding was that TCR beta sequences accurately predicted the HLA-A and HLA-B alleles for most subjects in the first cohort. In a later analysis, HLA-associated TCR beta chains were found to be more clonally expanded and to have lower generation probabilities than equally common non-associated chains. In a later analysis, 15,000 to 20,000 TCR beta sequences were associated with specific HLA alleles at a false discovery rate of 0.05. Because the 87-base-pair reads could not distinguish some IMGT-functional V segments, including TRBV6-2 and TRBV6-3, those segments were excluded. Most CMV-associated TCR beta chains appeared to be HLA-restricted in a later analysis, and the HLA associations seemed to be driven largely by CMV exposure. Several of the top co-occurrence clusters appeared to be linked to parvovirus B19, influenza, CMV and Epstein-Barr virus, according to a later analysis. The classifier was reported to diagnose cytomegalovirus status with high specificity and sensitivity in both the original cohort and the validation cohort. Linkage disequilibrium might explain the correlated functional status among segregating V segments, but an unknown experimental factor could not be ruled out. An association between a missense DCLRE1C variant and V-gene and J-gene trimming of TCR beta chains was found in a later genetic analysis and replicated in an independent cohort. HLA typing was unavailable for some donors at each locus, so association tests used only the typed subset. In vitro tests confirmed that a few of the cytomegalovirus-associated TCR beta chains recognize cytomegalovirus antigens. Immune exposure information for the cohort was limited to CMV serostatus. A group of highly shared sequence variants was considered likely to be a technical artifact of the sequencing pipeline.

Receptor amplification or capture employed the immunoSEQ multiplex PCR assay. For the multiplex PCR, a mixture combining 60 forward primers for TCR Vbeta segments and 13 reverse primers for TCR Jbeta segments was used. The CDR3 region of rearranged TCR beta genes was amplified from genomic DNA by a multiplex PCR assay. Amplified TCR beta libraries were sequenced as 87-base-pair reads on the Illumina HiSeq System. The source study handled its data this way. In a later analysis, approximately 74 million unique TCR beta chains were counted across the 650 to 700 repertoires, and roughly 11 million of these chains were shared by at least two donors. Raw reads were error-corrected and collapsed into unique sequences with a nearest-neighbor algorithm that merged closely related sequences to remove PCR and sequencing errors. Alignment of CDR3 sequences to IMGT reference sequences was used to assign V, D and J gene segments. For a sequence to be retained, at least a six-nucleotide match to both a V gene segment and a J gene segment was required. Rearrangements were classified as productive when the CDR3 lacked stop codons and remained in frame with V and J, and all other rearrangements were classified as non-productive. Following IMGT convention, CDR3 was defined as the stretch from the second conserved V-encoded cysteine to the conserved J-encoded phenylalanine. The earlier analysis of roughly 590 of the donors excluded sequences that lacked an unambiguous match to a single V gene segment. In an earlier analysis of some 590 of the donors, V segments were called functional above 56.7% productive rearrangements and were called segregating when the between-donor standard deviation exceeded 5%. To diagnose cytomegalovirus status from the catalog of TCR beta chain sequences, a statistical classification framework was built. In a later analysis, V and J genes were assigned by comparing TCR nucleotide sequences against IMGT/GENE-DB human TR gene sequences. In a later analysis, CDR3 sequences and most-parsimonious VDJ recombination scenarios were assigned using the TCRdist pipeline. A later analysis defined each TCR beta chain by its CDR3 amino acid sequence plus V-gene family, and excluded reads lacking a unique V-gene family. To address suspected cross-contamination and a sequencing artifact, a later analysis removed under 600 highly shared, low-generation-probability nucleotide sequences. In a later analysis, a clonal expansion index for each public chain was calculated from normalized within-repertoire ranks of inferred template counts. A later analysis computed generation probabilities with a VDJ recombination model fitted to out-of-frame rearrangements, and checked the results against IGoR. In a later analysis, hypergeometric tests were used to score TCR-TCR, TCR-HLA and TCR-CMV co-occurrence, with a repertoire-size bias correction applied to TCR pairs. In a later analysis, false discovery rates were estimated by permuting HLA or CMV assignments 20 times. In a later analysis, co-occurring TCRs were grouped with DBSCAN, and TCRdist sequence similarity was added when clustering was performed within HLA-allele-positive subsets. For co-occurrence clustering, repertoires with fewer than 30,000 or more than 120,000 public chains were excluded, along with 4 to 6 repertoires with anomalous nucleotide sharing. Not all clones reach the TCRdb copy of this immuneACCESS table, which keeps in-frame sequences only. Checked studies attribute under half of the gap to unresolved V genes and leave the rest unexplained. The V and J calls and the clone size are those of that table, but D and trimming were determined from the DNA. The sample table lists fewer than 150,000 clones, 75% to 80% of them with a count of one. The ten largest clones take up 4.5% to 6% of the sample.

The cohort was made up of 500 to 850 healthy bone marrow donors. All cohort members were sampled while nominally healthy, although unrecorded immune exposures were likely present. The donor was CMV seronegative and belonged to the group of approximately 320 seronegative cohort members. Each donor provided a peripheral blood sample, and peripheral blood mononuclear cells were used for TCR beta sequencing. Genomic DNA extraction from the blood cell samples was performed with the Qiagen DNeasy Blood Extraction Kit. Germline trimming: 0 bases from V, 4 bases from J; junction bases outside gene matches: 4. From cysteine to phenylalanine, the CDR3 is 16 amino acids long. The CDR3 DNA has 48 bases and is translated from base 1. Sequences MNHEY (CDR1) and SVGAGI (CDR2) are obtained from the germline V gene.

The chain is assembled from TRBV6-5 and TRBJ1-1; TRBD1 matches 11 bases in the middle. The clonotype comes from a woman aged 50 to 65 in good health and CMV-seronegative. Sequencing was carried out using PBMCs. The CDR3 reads CASSYSRDRGITEAFF. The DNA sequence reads TGTGCCAGCAGTTACTCGAGGGACAGGGGGATCACTGAAGCTTTCTTT.